This T cell receptor (beta chain) comes out of a study of cytomegalovirus exposure and HLA in healthy donors. Study summary: The roughly 130 validation repertoires were reported in a later analysis to have been generated on the same platform as the roughly 720 first-cohort repertoires.

Per germline, CDR1 MNHEY and CDR2 SMNVEV (reference sequence). CDR3 length: 12 amino acids. V lost 5 bases to trimming and J lost 6 bases, with 11 bases between them. The table came from immunoSEQ multiplex PCR; TCRdb's copy has only in-frame clones and leaves some out. Of over 150,000 clones in the sample, roughly nine tenths were seen once. This chain connects TRBV27 to TRBJ2-7; TRBD1 might be the D (7 bases). Specimen: PBMCs. This clonotype originated in a woman younger than 30 in good health and CMV-seropositive. CDR3 in DNA: TGTGCCAGCAGTAACAGGGGAGGCGAGCAGTACTTC. Protein product: CASSNRGGEQYF.